This T cell receptor beta chain was documented in a study of OX40 agonist ivuxolimab in advanced cancers. Overall study context: As their treatment, patients were administered ivuxolimab, an agonistic anti-OX40 (CD134) antibody. There were three patients with partial responses, one having hepatocellular carcinoma and two cutaneous melanoma.

The ends lost 3 bases at V and 2 bases at J; junction bases unmatched: 6. Germline V gene sequence: CDR1 MDHEN, CDR2 SYDVKM. The CDR3 extends over 16 amino acids. General study points: At doses 0.1 to 3.0 mg/kg, CD4+ and CD8+ clones expanded.

Data came from immunoSEQ multiplex PCR; TCRdb stores just in-frame clones and leaves some out. Found here are approximately 15,000 clones, 92% of them singletons; the top ten hold approximately 7%. Comments on this clone: Its target is unknown.

Blood samples were obtained at baseline, cycle 4 day 1, and cycle 7 day 1. The TCR comes from an adult with an advanced solid tumor such as melanoma, head and neck, liver or kidney cancer. Material: CD4+ or CD8+ T cells sorted from blood, obtained in a trial of the OX40 agonist ivuxolimab. This rearrangement joins TRBV28 to TRBJ2-5; 10 bases are shared with TRBD2. This chain's CDR3 is CASSFGGLADQETQYF. CDR3 in DNA: TGTGCCAGCAGTTTCGGAGGACTAGCGGATCAAGAGACCCAGTACTTC.